These 17 T cell receptor beta chains were all obtained from the same sample, sequenced in a study of blood T cells in healthy people across ages (dated by TCRdb to the mid-2010s). Receptors were amplified or captured by 5' RACE. The second PCR ran for roughly 7 to 11 cycles and used a J-beta primer mix along with a sample-barcoded 5' primer. Starting from the raw public reads, TCRdb applied fastp trimming at Q25, assembled clones with MiXCR and retained in-frame beta chains. Each record represents a unique CDR3 protein, reported with the most common genes and DNA among its rows. This sample is represented by 1.8 million or so distinct CDR3 sequences; about two fifths of them were singletons. In total, the top ten clones hold more than 20% of the sample. The source material was blood. The receptors derive from a human donor in good health.

This clonotype was detected many times. The chain joins TRBV7-2 to TRBJ2-3, with TRBD2 matching 11 bases. This CDR3 has 15 amino acids. The germline gives CDR1 SGHTA, CDR2 FQGNSA. V dropped 3 bases and J dropped 4; count of bases not matched to a gene: 3. Here the CDR3 reads CASSFSGGGSDTQYF. In nucleotides, the CDR3 is TGTGCCAGCAGCTTTAGCGGGGGGGGCTCAGATACGCAGTATTTT.

The table lists this clonotype with a few counts. The gene calls are TRBV7-2 and TRBJ1-5; 8 nucleotides agree with TRBD1. This CDR3 contains 16 residues. CDR1 SGHTA and CDR2 FQGNSA come from the germline V gene. J lost 3 bases, V lost 3 bases, and 7 bases had no gene match. The CDR3 protein is CASSFSDRVDNQPQHF. In DNA, the CDR3 is TGTGCCAGCAGCTTTTCGGACAGGGTGGACAATCAGCCCCAGCATTTT.

The gene calls are TRBV20-1 and TRBJ1-2, with D perhaps matching TRBD1 (6 bases). Germline values: CDR1 DFQATT, CDR2 SNEGSKA (reference sequence). The CDR3 covers 13 residues. Trimming shortened V by 7 bases and J by 3 bases, and 15 bases separated the two germline ends. The CDR3 protein is CSVRRGDDYGYTF. CDR3 DNA sequence: TGCAGTGTTAGGAGGGGGGATGACTATGGCTACACCTTC.

This clonotype was seen just once. J is TRBJ2-3 and V is TRBV15; perhaps TRBD2 as D (6 bases). The CDR3 consists of 14 residues. The V end was cut by 0 bases, the J end by 11 bases, with 15 bases between. Germline-derived CDR1 and CDR2 are LNHNV and YYDKDF (reference sequence). CDR3 protein: CATSRDFVGGQQYF. CDR3 nucleotides: TGTGCCACCAGCAGAGATTTCGTTGGAGGGCAGCAGTATTTT. Full variable domain (remainder filled in from reference TRBV15 and TRBJ2-3): DAMVIQNPRYQVTQFGKPVTLSCSQTLNHNVMYWYQQKSSQAPKLLFHYYDKDFNNEADTPDNFQSRRPNTSFCFLDIRSPGLGDTAMYLCATSRDFVGGQQYFGPGTRLTVL.

This clonotype has just a few counts. The CDR3 loop is CASSLRALYEQYF. DNA for the CDR3: TGCGCCAGCAGCTTGCGGGCCCTATACGAGCAGTACTTC. The chain employs TRBV5-1 and TRBJ2-7, with D unresolved. The CDR3 has 13 residues. Trimming shortened V by 1 base and J by 4 bases, and 9 bases separated the two germline ends. Germline V lookup: CDR1 SGHRS, CDR2 YFSETQ.

In this sample, this clonotype turned up a few times. The rearrangement links TRBV29-1 to TRBJ2-3; D possibly corresponds to TRBD2 (5 bases). Per the germline V gene, CDR1 is SQVTM and CDR2 is ANQGSEA. The CDR3 spans 17 residues. V gave up 4 bases and J gave up 0 bases, with 20 bases separating them. The CDR3 loop reads CSVAKEWRPISTDTQYF. In DNA, the CDR3 is TGCAGCGTTGCCAAGGAGTGGAGGCCTATTAGCACAGATACGCAGTATTTT.

The sample holds a few counts of this clonotype. The V gene is TRBV15, the J gene TRBJ2-1, with D uncertain. CDR1 LNHNV and CDR2 YYDKDF come from the germline V gene (reference sequence). This CDR3 contains 18 residues. V was pared by 0 bases and J by 0 bases, with 15 bases between. As DNA, the CDR3 is TGTGCCACCAGCAGAGAGTATCGGGCGACCAGCTCCTACAATGAGCAGTTCTTC. This encodes CATSREYRATSSYNEQFF. Full variable domain (rest looked up from reference TRBV15 and TRBJ2-1): DAMVIQNPRYQVTQFGKPVTLSCSQTLNHNVMYWYQQKSSQAPKLLFHYYDKDFNNEADTPDNFQSRRPNTSFCFLDIRSPGLGDTAMYLCATSREYRATSSYNEQFFGPGTRLTVL.

The chain uses TRBV6-5 and TRBJ2-1, with unresolved D. Germline CDR1 is MNHEY and CDR2 is SVGAGI. The V end lost 8 bases, the J end lost 5 bases, and 16 bases lay between the germline ends. This CDR3 comprises 14 residues. The CDR3 reads CASQNGLGNNEQFF. The CDR3 coding sequence is TGTGCCAGCCAAAACGGGCTAGGGAACAATGAGCAGTTCTTC.

This clonotype was counted between two and nine times. This chain joins TRBV7-2 and TRBJ2-7; no definite D call. The CDR3 covers 14 residues. Germline loops: CDR1 SGHTA, CDR2 FQGNSA. Trimming took off 2 bases at V and 0 bases at J, with 8 bases between the two ends. The CDR3 here is CASSLQLNSYEQYF. The CDR3 DNA follows: TGTGCCAGCAGCTTACAGTTGAACTCCTACGAGCAGTACTTC.

J is TRBJ1-5 and V is TRBV20-1, with D maybe TRBD1 (5 bases). The V and J ends lost 5 bases and 3 bases respectively, with 11 bases between them. From germline, CDR1 is DFQATT and CDR2 SNEGSKA (reference sequence). The CDR3 is made up of 13 amino acids. This CDR3 is CSARRVNNQPQHF. The DNA of the CDR3 is TGCAGTGCTCGCAGGGTTAACAATCAGCCCCAGCATTTT.

The CDR3 nucleotides read TGTGCCAGCAGTGTCCCGGACAGGGGGCGATTCTCCTCCTACGAGCAGTACTTC. This codes for CASSVPDRGRFSSYEQYF. The chain carries TRBV2 and TRBJ2-7; 11 nucleotides agree with TRBD1. J was trimmed by 0 bases and V by 4 bases; bases with no gene match: 11. CDR3 length equals 18 residues. Germline lookup yields CDR1 SNHLY and CDR2 FYNNEI.

This clonotype was detected a few times. This sequence joins TRBV6-5 and TRBJ1-4; tentative D call: TRBD1 (5 bases). Germline loops: CDR1 MNHEY, CDR2 SVGAGI. The V end lost 5 bases, the J end lost 7 bases, and 14 bases lay between the germline ends. There are 14 residues in the CDR3. CDR3 sequence: CASSAWDGGEKLFF. CDR3 sequence (DNA): TGTGCCAGCAGTGCGTGGGACGGAGGTGAAAAACTGTTTTTT.

This clonotype has only one observation. The genes are TRBV10-3 and TRBJ2-7; 10 bases are shared with TRBD1. Unmatched junction bases numbered 7, after V lost 2 bases and J lost 6 bases. Germline CDR1 ENHRY, CDR2 SYGVKD. The CDR3 is 15 residues long. In DNA, the CDR3 is TGTGCCATCAGTGAGGGGACAGGGGTCGGAGGCGAGCAGTACTTC. It is translated as CAISEGTGVGGEQYF.

This clonotype was found a few times. The chain uses TRBV4-1 and TRBJ2-1; 10 bases are a match to TRBD2. CDR1 and CDR2 (germline): MGHRA, YSYEKL. The CDR3 runs 17 residues. J lost 8 bases, V lost 4 bases, and 14 bases had no gene match. CDR3 residues: CASSLIPSGGALDEQFF. The CDR3 DNA reads as TGCGCCAGCAGCCTCATACCAAGCGGGGGGGCCCTCGATGAGCAGTTCTTC.

The V gene is TRBV29-1, the J gene TRBJ1-1; the D gene is possibly TRBD1 (5 bases). The CDR3 consists of 13 residues. Germline-derived CDR1 and CDR2 are SQVTM and ANQGSEA. Trimming stripped 7 bases from V and 4 bases from J, with 16 bases between. CDR3 residues: CSGGGGRATEAFF. The CDR3 nucleotides read TGCAGCGGGGGCGGGGGGAGAGCCACTGAAGCTTTCTTT.

V is TRBV7-2 and J is TRBJ1-2; D is unresolved. The CDR3 is 15 amino acids. CDR1 and CDR2 (germline): SGHTA, FQGNSA. Between the trimmed V and J ends, which lost 1 base and 2 bases, there was a span of 11 bases. The CDR3 reads CASSLVYSRNYGYTF. In DNA form, the CDR3 reads TGTGCCAGCAGCTTAGTTTACAGTCGGAACTATGGCTACACCTTC.

This clonotype was seen more than once but under ten times. The chain carries TRBV4-3 and TRBJ1-1; D is undetermined. The length of the CDR3 is 14 residues. Trimming took 0 bases from V and 7 from J, leaving 12 bases between them. Germline V gene sequence: CDR1 LGHNA, CDR2 YSLEER. The CDR3, as DNA: TGCGCCAGCAGCCAAGATCGACTTTACGGTGAAGCTTTCTTT. Translation: CASSQDRLYGEAFF.